This TCR beta chain was captured in a study of blood T cell repertoires in COVID-19. Study-level background: The United States, Italy and Spain were the sources of the acute and convalescent COVID-19 samples. The analysed material was cDNA or gDNA that came from T cells, B-cell-depleted T cells, or PBMCs.

Original processing notes: It was from reference gene primer amplification that nucleated cell counts were estimated. Clones were read by immunoSEQ multiplex PCR, and TCRdb kept only the in-frame ones, dropping some. The V and J calls and clone size are taken from that table; D and trimming were inferred from the DNA. The sample lists roughly 100,000 clones; roughly 84% were seen once. This clonotype originated in a human donor in a cohort sampled during active or convalescent COVID-19. Sequenced: peripheral blood.

The CDR3 sequence: CASSYSPNRDNSPLHF. CDR3 nucleotide sequence: TGTGCCAGCAGTTACTCCCCGAACAGGGATAATTCACCCCTCCACTTT. V and J are TRBV6-5 and TRBJ1-6; D might be TRBD1 (6 bases). Germline V CDR1 and CDR2: MNHEY, SVGAGI. Trimming removed 0 bases at V and 5 bases at J, with 11 bases between. The CDR3 totals 16 residues.